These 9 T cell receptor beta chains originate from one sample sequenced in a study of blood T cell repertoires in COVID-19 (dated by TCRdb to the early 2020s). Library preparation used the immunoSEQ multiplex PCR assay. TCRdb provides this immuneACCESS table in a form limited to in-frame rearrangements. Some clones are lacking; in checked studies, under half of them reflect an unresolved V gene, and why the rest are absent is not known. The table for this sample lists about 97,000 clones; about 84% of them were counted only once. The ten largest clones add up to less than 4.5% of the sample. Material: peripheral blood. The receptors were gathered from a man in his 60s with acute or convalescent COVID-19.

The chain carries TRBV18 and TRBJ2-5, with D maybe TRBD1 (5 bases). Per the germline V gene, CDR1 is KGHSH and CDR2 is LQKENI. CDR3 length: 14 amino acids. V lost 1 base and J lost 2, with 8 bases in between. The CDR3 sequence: CASSPHPGQETQYF. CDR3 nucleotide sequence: TGTGCCAGCTCACCACACCCAGGGCAAGAGACCCAGTACTTC. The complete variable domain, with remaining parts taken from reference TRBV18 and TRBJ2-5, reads NAGVMQNPRHLVRRRGQEARLRCSPMKGHSHVYWYRQLPEEGLKFMVYLQKENIIDESGMPKERFSAEFPKEGPSILRIQQVVRGDSAAYFCASSPHPGQETQYFGPGTRLLVL.

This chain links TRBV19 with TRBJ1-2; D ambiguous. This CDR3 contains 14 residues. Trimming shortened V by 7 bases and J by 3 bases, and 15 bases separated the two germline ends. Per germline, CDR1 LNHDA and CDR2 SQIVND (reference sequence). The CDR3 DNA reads TGTGCCAGTAAAAGACAACTCGGGGACTATGGCTACACCTTC. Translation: CASKRQLGDYGYTF.

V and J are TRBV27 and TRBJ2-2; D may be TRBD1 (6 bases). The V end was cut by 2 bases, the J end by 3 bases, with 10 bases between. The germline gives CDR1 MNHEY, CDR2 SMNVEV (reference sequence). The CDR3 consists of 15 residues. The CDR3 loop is CASSLLPGDTGELFF. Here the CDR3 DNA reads TGTGCCAGCAGTTTACTCCCAGGGGACACCGGGGAGCTGTTTTTT.

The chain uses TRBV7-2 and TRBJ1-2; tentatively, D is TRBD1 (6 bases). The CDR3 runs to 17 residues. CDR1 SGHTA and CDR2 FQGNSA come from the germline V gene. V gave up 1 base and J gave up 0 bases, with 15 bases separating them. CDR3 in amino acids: CASSLESTGKTNYGYTF. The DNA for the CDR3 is TGTGCCAGCAGCTTAGAATCCACAGGGAAAACTAACTATGGCTACACCTTC. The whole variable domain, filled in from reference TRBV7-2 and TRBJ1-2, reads GAGVSQSPSNKVTEKGKDVELRCDPISGHTALYWYRQSLGQGLEFLIYFQGNSAPDKSGLPSDRFSAERTGGSVSTLTIQRTQQEDSAVYLCASSLESTGKTNYGYTFGSGTRLTVV.

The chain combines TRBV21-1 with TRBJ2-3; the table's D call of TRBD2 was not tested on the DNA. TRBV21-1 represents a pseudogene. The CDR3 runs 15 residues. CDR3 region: CASNRGNLSTDTQYF. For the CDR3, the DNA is TGTGCCAGCAATCGGGGAAATCTTAGCACAGATACGCAGTATTTT.

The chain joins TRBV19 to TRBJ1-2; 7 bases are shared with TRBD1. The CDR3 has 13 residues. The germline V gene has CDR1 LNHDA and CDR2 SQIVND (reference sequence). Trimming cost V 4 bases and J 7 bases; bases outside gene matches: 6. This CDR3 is CASSRDRAGGYTF. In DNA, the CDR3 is TGTGCCAGTAGTAGAGACAGGGCCGGTGGCTACACCTTC. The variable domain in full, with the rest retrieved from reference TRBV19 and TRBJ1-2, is DGGITQSPKYLFRKEGQNVTLSCEQNLNHDAMYWYRQDPGQGLRLIYYSQIVNDFQKGDIAEGYSVSREKKESFPLTVTSAQKNPTAFYLCASSRDRAGGYTFGSGTRLTVV.

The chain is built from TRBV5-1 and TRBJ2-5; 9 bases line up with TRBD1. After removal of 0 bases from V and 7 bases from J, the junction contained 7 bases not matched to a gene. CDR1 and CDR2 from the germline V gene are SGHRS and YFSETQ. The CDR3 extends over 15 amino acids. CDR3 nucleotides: TGCGCCAGCAGCTTGGCGGACAGGGGAGCCGGGACCCAGTACTTC. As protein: CASSLADRGAGTQYF. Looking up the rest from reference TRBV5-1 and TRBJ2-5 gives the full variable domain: KAGVTQTPRYLIKTRGQQVTLSCSPISGHRSVSWYQQTPGQGLQFLFEYFSETQRNKGNFPGRFSGRQFSNSRSEMNVSTLELGDSALYLCASSLADRGAGTQYFGPGTRLLVL.

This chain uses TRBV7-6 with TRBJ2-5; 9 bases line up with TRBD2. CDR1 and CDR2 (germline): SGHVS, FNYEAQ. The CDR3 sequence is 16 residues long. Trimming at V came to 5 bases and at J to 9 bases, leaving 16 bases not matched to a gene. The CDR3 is CASSLLSGSYSGSQYF. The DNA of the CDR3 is TGTGCCAGCAGCCTTCTTAGCGGGAGCTATTCAGGATCCCAGTACTTC.

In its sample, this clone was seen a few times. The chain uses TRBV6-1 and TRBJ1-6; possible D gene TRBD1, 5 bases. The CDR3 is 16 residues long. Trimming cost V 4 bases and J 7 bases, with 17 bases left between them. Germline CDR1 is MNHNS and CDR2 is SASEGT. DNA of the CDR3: TGTGCCAGCAGTGTACTACCGGGGGACTCGAATTCACCCCTCCACTTT. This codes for CASSVLPGDSNSPLHF.